This TCR beta chain was recovered during a study of T cell repertoires in cytomegalovirus infection. This CDR3 contains 12 residues. The ends were cut back, 5 bases at V and 8 bases at J, with 10 bases in the middle. Remarks on this clonotype: The antigen is undetermined.

MiXCR, applied by TCRdb to the reads, yields one record per CDR3 protein. The table shows roughly 200,000 distinct CDR3 sequences, with roughly two fifths occurring only once. Points from the study as a whole: Cumulative frequency of public TCR beta families picked out carriers of CMV plus the relevant HLA.

The clonotype originates from a human donor in good health (CMV status not recorded). Some clones in this sample may be carry-over from other donors' samples. The rearrangement links TRBV12-3 or TRBV12-4 to TRBJ2-1, with D uncertain. The input for sequencing was CD8+ T cells from cultured PBMCs, taken from culture after CMV antigen stimulation. The CDR3 bases are TGTGCCAGCAGTCTTTCCGGCCATGAGCAGTTCTTC. This encodes CASSLSGHEQFF.